A single sample is the source of the 10 T cell receptor beta chains below, sequenced in a study of blood T cell repertoires in COVID-19. TCRdb's table, derived via immunoSEQ multiplex PCR, lists solely in-frame clones and lacks some. Found here are 60,000 to 85,000 clones, approximately 80% of them singletons; the top ten hold about 12%. Specimen: peripheral blood. The receptor set was obtained from a human donor in a cohort sampled during active COVID-19.

This chain joins TRBV7-9 and TRBJ1-6, with D perhaps matching TRBD1 (6 bases). The CDR3 contains 14 residues. Trimming pared 5 bases from V and 9 bases from J, leaving 14 bases between. Germline V gives CDR1 SEHNR, CDR2 FQNEAQ (reference sequence). CDR3 loop: CASSLTGSGSPLHF. The CDR3 DNA reads TGTGCCAGCAGCCTAACAGGGTCGGGTTCACCCCTCCACTTT.

Only a few counts were recorded for this clone. This same CDR3 is encoded by further DNA sequences in the sample. The chain uses TRBV11-3 and TRBJ1-2; D ambiguous. The CDR3 is 13 residues long. Germline V gene sequence: CDR1 SGHNT, CDR2 YENEEA. The ends were cut back, 3 bases at V and 0 bases at J, with 5 bases in the middle. The CDR3 sequence: CASSLSTNYGYTF. In DNA form, the CDR3 reads TGTGCCAGCAGCTTGTCAACTAACTATGGCTACACCTTC.

This clone came up a few times. This specimen includes other DNA sequences encoding the same CDR3. CDR3 coding DNA: TGCGCCAGCAGCCTGTCCAGGGATAATTCACCCCTCCACTTT. Protein product: CASSLSRDNSPLHF. The chain couples TRBV5-1 to TRBJ1-6; a possible D gene is TRBD1 (5 bases). Looked up from germline, CDR1 is SGHRS and CDR2 is YFSETQ. V was trimmed by 4 bases and J by 5 bases, leaving 10 bases between them. The CDR3 totals 14 residues.

The chain uses TRBV2 and TRBJ1-2; TRBD1 matches at 9 bases. The CDR3 length is 14 residues. Germline loops: CDR1 SNHLY, CDR2 FYNNEI. Unmatched junction bases numbered 4, after V lost 6 bases and J lost 2 bases. CDR3 coding DNA: TGTGCCAGCAGCCTACAGGGGGCCAACTATGGCTACACCTTC. Protein sequence: CASSLQGANYGYTF.

The rearrangement uses TRBV6-6 and TRBJ1-4, with TRBD1 matching over 7 bases. Unmatched junction bases numbered 4, after V lost 5 bases and J lost 7 bases. The CDR3 sequence is 13 residues long. Germline loops: CDR1 MNHNY, CDR2 SVGAGI (reference sequence). CDR3 protein: CASSDRAVEKLFF. The CDR3 coding sequence is TGTGCCAGCAGTGACAGGGCTGTTGAAAAACTGTTTTTT.

The chain uses TRBV6-5 and TRBJ1-1; D not certain. The germline gives CDR1 MNHEY, CDR2 SVGAGI. This CDR3 contains 15 residues. Trimming cost V 2 bases and J 4 bases, with 14 bases left between them. The chain's CDR3 is CASSYGTGSPTEAFF. CDR3 in DNA: TGTGCCAGCAGTTACGGTACGGGGTCGCCCACTGAAGCTTTCTTT.

The V and J genes are TRBV27 and TRBJ2-7; perhaps TRBD1 as D (5 bases). Looked up from germline, CDR1 is MNHEY and CDR2 is SMNVEV (reference sequence). This CDR3 spans 14 amino acids. V was pared by 5 bases and J by 0 bases, with 11 bases between. The DNA of the CDR3 is TGTGCCAGCAGTGGTGGCAGGGACTCCTACGAGCAGTACGTC. It translates to CASSGGRDSYEQYV.

The chain recombines TRBV19 with TRBJ2-2, with 8 bases fitting TRBD1. This CDR3 is 17 amino acids long. Germline V gene data show CDR1 as LNHDA and CDR2 as SQIVND (reference sequence). J lost 0 bases, V lost 3 bases, and 6 bases had no gene match. The CDR3 nucleotides are TGTGCCAGTAGTATCCCTCCGACAGGGGCGAACACCGGGGAGCTGTTTTTT. This sequence encodes CASSIPPTGANTGELFF.

CDR3 amino acids: CASSFKMNTEAFF. CDR3 coding DNA: TGTGCCAGCAGCTTCAAAATGAACACTGAAGCTTTCTTT. The chain couples TRBV7-9 to TRBJ1-1; D is ambiguous. The CDR3 totals 13 residues. V was trimmed by 3 bases and J by 0 bases, leaving 5 bases between them. Germline V gives CDR1 SEHNR, CDR2 FQNEAQ (reference sequence).

This sequence joins TRBV9 and TRBJ1-5, with D possibly TRBD1 on 5 matching bases. V lost 0 bases and J 3 bases, leaving 16 bases between the germline ends. CDR1 SGDLS and CDR2 YYNGEE come from the germline V gene. CDR3 length equals 17 residues. CDR3 loop: CASSVGGGMESNQPQHF. CDR3 in DNA: TGTGCCAGCAGCGTAGGCGGGGGGATGGAGTCCAATCAGCCCCAGCATTTT.